The 15 T cell receptor beta chains below were found in one sample sequenced in a study of shared clonotypes between healthy human individuals. Repertoires were generated with immunoSEQ multiplex PCR, while TCRdb's copy carries only in-frame clones and drops some. The repertoire includes 600,000 to 800,000 clones, 55% to 80% of them detected once, and more than 1.5% sits in the top ten. Sample: memory CD4+ T cells sorted from blood. Documented subset: CD45RA-negative fraction. The receptor set was obtained from a woman aged 25 to 39 in good health.

CDR3 bases: TGCGCCAGCAGCTTCCCGGGACTAGAAGAGACCCAGTACTTC. Its translation: CASSFPGLEETQYF. This sequence joins TRBV5-1 and TRBJ2-5, with TRBD2 identical over 8 bases. Germline CDR1 SGHRS, CDR2 YFSETQ. CDR3 length: 14 residues. Losses at the gene ends were 2 bases for V and 3 bases for J; bases not matched to a gene: 3.

The J gene is TRBJ1-2, the V gene TRBV5-4; no reliable D call. CDR3 length equals 15 residues. Between the trimmed V and J ends, which lost 5 bases and 3 bases, there was a span of 17 bases. Per the germline V gene, CDR1 is SGHNT and CDR2 is YYREEE (reference sequence). The CDR3 DNA sequence: TGTGCCAGCAGTTCAGGAGGAGTCATGGACTATGGCTACACCTTC. As protein: CASSSGGVMDYGYTF.

J is TRBJ1-4 and V is TRBV14; D remains ambiguous. This CDR3 contains 16 residues. From germline, CDR1 is SGHDN and CDR2 FVKESK. V lost 1 base to trimming and J lost 4 bases, with 13 bases between them. The CDR3 nucleotides are TGTGCCAGCAGCCAAGTTTCGGAATGGTTTAATGAAAAACTGTTTTTT. Its translation is CASSQVSEWFNEKLFF.

V usage is TRBV5-4 and J usage is TRBJ2-7; no clear D gene. V was pared by 1 base and J by 2 bases, with 10 bases between. CDR1 is SGHNT, CDR2 YYREEE, per germline (reference sequence). The CDR3 runs 14 residues. The CDR3 DNA reads TGTGCCAGCAGCTTGAGTGTCGGCACCTACGAGCAGTACTTC. Protein: CASSLSVGTYEQYF. Variable domain in full (rest from reference TRBV5-4 and TRBJ2-7): ETGVTQSPTHLIKTRGQQVTLRCSSQSGHNTVSWYQQALGQGPQFIFQYYREEENGRGNFPPRFSGLQFPNYSSELNVNALELDDSALYLCASSLSVGTYEQYFGPGTRLTVT.

This clone was found a few times. This rearrangement joins TRBV9 to TRBJ2-5; unclear D gene. The CDR3 is made up of 13 amino acids. Per the germline V gene, CDR1 is SGDLS and CDR2 is YYNGEE. Trimming removed 4 bases from V and 4 bases from J, with 11 bases in between. The CDR3 sequence is CASSPGTLETQYF. Here the CDR3 DNA reads TGTGCCAGCAGCCCGGGTACCCTAGAGACCCAGTACTTC.

The J gene is TRBJ1-3, the V gene TRBV30; the match to TRBD1 covers 7 bases. Germline assignment: CDR1 GTSNPN and CDR2 SVGIG (reference sequence). CDR3 length equals 15 residues. Unmatched junction bases numbered 8, after V lost 2 bases and J lost 4 bases. Here the CDR3 DNA reads TGTGCCTGGAGTCCTCCGACAGGGTTCGGAAACACCATATATTTT. The encoded protein is CAWSPPTGFGNTIYF. Supplemented by reference TRBV30 and TRBJ1-3, the full variable domain reads SQTIHQWPATLVQPVGSPLSLECTVEGTSNPNLYWYRQAAGRGLQLLFYSVGIGQISSEVPQNLSASRPQDRQFILSSKKLLLSDSGFYLCAWSPPTGFGNTIYFGEGSWLTVV.

The genes are TRBV11-2 and TRBJ2-2; D is perhaps TRBD1 or TRBD2 (6 bases each). V gave up 8 bases and J gave up 1 base, with 8 bases separating them. The germline V gene encodes CDR1 SGHAT and CDR2 FQNNGV. The CDR3 loop spans 13 amino acids. The CDR3 protein is CASAGQNTGELFF. The CDR3 DNA is TGTGCCAGCGCGGGACAGAACACCGGGGAGCTGTTTTTT.

The chain combines TRBV5-4 with TRBJ2-4; 7 positions agree with TRBD1. Looked up from germline, CDR1 is SGHNT and CDR2 is YYREEE (reference sequence). This CDR3 has 14 residues. After removal of 3 bases from V and 7 bases from J, the junction contained 7 bases not matched to a gene. The CDR3 nucleotides are TGTGCCAGCAGCTCGGGACAGCGAGGGAACATTCAGTACTTC. This sequence encodes CASSSGQRGNIQYF.

This chain joins TRBV4-1 and TRBJ2-7, with TRBD1 matching 10 bases. Unmatched junction bases numbered 3, after V lost 0 bases and J lost 4 bases. The CDR3 contains 15 residues. Looked up from germline, CDR1 is MGHRA and CDR2 is YSYEKL. The CDR3: CASSQEGTGVYEQYF. CDR3 sequence (DNA): TGCGCCAGCAGCCAAGAAGGGACAGGGGTTTACGAGCAGTACTTC.

This chain joins TRBV2 and TRBJ1-1; no clear D gene. In germline, CDR1 is SNHLY, CDR2 FYNNEI. V lost 7 bases and J lost 1, with 10 bases in between. This CDR3 has 13 residues. CDR3 bases: TGTGCCAGCACTTCGGACGGGAACACTGAAGCTTTCTTT. Translation gives CASTSDGNTEAFF.

Only a few counts were recorded for this clone. The V call is TRBV29-1, the J call TRBJ1-1; D not resolved. The germline gives CDR1 SQVTM, CDR2 ANQGSEA. Trimming took 2 bases from V and 1 from J, leaving 8 bases between them. The CDR3 is 13 residues long. The CDR3 loop reads CSVELTENTEAFF. CDR3 nucleotides: TGCAGCGTTGAACTTACTGAGAACACTGAAGCTTTCTTT. Filled out from reference TRBV29-1 and TRBJ1-1, the complete variable domain reads SAVISQKPSRDICQRGTSLTIQCQVDSQVTMMFWYRQQPGQSLTLIATANQGSEATYESGFVIDKFPISRPNLTFSTLTVSNMSPEDSSIYLCSVELTENTEAFFGQGTRLTVV.

V usage is TRBV6-1 and J usage is TRBJ1-5; D is possibly TRBD1 (5 bases). This CDR3 has 14 residues. Germline V gene data show CDR1 as MNHNS and CDR2 as SASEGT. V shed 5 bases and J shed 2 bases, with 10 bases lying between them. The CDR3 protein is CASSKGFGNQPQHF. Here the CDR3 DNA reads TGTGCCAGCAGTAAGGGGTTCGGCAATCAGCCCCAGCATTTT.

There are a few counts of this clone. The V and J genes are TRBV5-5 and TRBJ2-1; D possibly uses TRBD1 or TRBD2 (5 bases each). The CDR3 is made up of 15 amino acids. Trimming took 3 bases from V and 0 from J, leaving 10 bases between them. From germline, CDR1 is SGHKS and CDR2 YYEKEE (reference sequence). CDR3 sequence: CASSSGPSSYNEQFF. CDR3 sequence (DNA): TGTGCCAGCAGCTCGGGACCTTCCTCCTACAATGAGCAGTTCTTC.

V and J are TRBV7-2 and TRBJ2-1, with 9 bases identical to TRBD1. Germline V gene data show CDR1 as SGHTA and CDR2 as FQGNSA. The CDR3 is 15 residues long. V dropped 4 bases and J dropped 5; count of bases not matched to a gene: 6. Written as DNA, the CDR3 is TGTGCCAGCAGCTCTGGGACAGGGAACCACAATGAGCAGTTCTTC. This translates into CASSSGTGNHNEQFF.

The chain is built from TRBV29-1 and TRBJ2-1; D not certain. The V end lost 1 base, the J end lost 9 bases, and 22 bases lay between the germline ends. This CDR3 has 16 amino acids. Germline loops: CDR1 SQVTM, CDR2 ANQGSEA. CDR3 DNA: TGCAGCGTTGAAGGGGATGGGCCTTTACCATGGGGTGAGCAGTTCTTC. Its protein product is CSVEGDGPLPWGEQFF.